Listed below are T cell receptor beta chains from one sample, sequenced in a study of PD-L1 blockade in urothelial cancer. TCRdb's copy holds only in-frame clones and misses some; the assay was immunoSEQ multiplex PCR. The sample holds about 39,000 clones, 84% seen once. The sequenced sample was PBMCs, obtained around atezolizumab (anti-PD-L1) treatment. These receptors came from a man aged 35 to 55 with urothelial cancer. Both conserved end residues are trimmed from each CDR3.

v_call: TRBV2; j_call: TRBJ2-6; cdr3_aa: ASSPTGVVGANVLT
v_call: TRBV4-2; j_call: TRBJ2-2; cdr3_aa: ASSPSGVDTGELF
v_call: TRBV28; j_call: TRBJ2-7; cdr3_aa: ASSYSLTGQFSYEQY
v_call: TRBV15; j_call: TRBJ1-5; cdr3_aa: ATSRTGTKGMPQH
v_call: TRBV5-6; j_call: TRBJ2-3; cdr3_aa: ASSSSGTSQNTQY
v_call: TRBV19; j_call: TRBJ1-5; cdr3_aa: ASSIVAGSNQPQH
v_call: TRBV4-1; j_call: TRBJ2-5; cdr3_aa: ASSRLAGGFVETQY
v_call: TRBV7-2; j_call: TRBJ2-1; cdr3_aa: ASSLVGEVRNEQF
v_call: TRBV7-2; j_call: TRBJ2-1; cdr3_aa: ASSYRVTPNEQF
v_call: TRBV5-6; j_call: TRBJ1-2; cdr3_aa: ASSWGTGENYGYT
v_call: TRBV18; j_call: TRBJ1-1; cdr3_aa: ASSPAFGNTEAF
v_call: TRBV19; j_call: TRBJ1-4; cdr3_aa: ASNDRNNEKLF
v_call: TRBV7-9; j_call: TRBJ2-3; cdr3_aa: ASSPRGLAGVPNTQY
v_call: TRBV27; j_call: TRBJ2-1; cdr3_aa: ASSRDTQLAEQF
v_call: TRBV7-8; j_call: TRBJ2-7; cdr3_aa: ASSLGTSGRYEQY
v_call: TRBV9; j_call: TRBJ2-7; cdr3_aa: ASSLTVPYEQY